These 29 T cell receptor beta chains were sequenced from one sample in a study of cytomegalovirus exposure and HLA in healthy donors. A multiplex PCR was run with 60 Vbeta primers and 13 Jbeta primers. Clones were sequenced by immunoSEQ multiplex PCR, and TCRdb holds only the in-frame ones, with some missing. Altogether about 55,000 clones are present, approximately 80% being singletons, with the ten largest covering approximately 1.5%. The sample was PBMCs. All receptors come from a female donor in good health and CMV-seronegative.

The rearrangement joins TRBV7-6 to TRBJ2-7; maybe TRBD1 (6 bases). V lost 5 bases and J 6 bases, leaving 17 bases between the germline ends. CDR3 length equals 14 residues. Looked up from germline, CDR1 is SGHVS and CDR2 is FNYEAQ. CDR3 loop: CASSPRTVDSEQYF. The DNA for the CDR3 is TGTGCCAGCAGCCCCCGGACAGTGGACTCCGAGCAGTACTTC.

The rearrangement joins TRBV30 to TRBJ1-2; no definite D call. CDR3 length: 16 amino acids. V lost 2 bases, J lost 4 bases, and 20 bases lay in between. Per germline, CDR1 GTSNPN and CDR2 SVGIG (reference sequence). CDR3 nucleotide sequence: TGTGCCTGGAGTCAAATGGAAGGACTGATTTCCTATGGCTACACCTTC. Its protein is CAWSQMEGLISYGYTF.

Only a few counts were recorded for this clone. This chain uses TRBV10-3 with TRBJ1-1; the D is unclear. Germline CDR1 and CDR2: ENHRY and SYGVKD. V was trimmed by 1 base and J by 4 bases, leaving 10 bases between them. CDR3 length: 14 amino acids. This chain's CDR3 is CAISEWSGSTEAFF. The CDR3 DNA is TGTGCCATCAGTGAGTGGAGTGGAAGCACTGAAGCTTTCTTT.

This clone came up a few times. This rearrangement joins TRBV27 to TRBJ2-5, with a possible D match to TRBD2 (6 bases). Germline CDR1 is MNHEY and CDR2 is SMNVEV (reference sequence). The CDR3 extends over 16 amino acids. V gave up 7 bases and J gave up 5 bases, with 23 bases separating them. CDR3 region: CASIPGETGIRETQYF. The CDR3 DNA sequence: TGTGCCAGCATTCCGGGGGAAACGGGGATTCGCGAGACCCAGTACTTC.

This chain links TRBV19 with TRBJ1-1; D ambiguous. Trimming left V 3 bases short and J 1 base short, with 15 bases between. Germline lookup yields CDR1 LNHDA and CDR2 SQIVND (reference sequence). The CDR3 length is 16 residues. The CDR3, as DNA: TGTGCCAGTAGTATTTCAGTGAATCTAGGGAACACTGAAGCTTTCTTT. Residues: CASSISVNLGNTEAFF.

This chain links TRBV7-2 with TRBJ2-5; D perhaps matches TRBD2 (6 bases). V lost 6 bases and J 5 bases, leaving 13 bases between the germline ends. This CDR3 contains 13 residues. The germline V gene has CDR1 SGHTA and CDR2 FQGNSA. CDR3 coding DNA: TGTGCCAGCAGGGCGGGACCACACGAGACCCAGTACTTC. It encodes CASRAGPHETQYF.

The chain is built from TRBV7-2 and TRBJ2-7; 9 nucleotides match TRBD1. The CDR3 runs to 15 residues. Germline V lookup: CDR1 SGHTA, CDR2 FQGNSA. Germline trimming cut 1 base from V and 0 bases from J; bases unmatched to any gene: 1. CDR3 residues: CASSLGTGVSYEQYF. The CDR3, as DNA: TGTGCCAGCAGCTTAGGGACAGGGGTCTCCTACGAGCAGTACTTC. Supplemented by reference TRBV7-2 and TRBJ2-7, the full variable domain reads GAGVSQSPSNKVTEKGKDVELRCDPISGHTALYWYRQSLGQGLEFLIYFQGNSAPDKSGLPSDRFSAERTGGSVSTLTIQRTQQEDSAVYLCASSLGTGVSYEQYFGPGTRLTVT.

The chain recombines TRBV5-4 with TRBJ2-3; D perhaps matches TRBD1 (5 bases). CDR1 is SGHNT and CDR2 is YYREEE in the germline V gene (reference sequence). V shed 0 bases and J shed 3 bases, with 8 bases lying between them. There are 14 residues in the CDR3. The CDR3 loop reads CASSLGRETDTQYF. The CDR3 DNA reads TGTGCCAGCAGCTTGGGCAGGGAAACAGATACGCAGTATTTT.

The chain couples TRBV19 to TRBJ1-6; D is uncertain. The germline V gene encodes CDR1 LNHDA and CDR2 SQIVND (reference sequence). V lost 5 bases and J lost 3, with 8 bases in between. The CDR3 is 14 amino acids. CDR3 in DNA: TGTGCCAGTAGTTATTCGGGCTATAATTCACCCCTCCACTTT. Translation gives CASSYSGYNSPLHF.

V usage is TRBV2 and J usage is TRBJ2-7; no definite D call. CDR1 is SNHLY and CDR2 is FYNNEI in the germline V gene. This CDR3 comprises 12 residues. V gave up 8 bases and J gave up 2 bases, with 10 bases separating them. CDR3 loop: CASEESTYEQYF. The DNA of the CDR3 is TGTGCCAGCGAAGAAAGCACCTACGAGCAGTACTTC.

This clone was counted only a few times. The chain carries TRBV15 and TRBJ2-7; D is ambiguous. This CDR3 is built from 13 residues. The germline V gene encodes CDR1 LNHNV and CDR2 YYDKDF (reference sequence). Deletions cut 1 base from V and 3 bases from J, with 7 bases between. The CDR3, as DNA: TGTGCCACCAGCAGAGTTTCAGGCTACGAGCAGTACTTC. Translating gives CATSRVSGYEQYF.

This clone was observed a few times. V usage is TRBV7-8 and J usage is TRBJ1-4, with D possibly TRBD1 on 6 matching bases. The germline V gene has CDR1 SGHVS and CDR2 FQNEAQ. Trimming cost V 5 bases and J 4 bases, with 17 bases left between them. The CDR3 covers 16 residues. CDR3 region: CASSPRPQGSNEKLFF. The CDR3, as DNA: TGTGCCAGCAGCCCCAGACCACAGGGAAGTAATGAAAAACTGTTTTTT.

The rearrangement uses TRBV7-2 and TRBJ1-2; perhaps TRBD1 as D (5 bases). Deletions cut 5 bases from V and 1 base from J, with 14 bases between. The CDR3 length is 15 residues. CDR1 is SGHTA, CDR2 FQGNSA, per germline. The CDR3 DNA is TGTGCCAGCAGCCCGGAGGGGTTTTTTAACTATGGCTACACCTTC. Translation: CASSPEGFFNYGYTF.

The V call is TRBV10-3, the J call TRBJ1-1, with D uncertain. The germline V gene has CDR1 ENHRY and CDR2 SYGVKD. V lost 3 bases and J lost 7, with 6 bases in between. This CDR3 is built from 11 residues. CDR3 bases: TGTGCCATCAGTGATGAGAGTGAAGCTTTCTTT. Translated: CAISDESEAFF.

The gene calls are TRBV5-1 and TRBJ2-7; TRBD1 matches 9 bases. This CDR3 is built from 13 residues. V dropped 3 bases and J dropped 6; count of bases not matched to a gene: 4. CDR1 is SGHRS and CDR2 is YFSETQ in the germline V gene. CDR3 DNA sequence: TGCGCCAGCAGCTGGACAGGGGAGGCCGAGCAGTACTTC. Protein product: CASSWTGEAEQYF.

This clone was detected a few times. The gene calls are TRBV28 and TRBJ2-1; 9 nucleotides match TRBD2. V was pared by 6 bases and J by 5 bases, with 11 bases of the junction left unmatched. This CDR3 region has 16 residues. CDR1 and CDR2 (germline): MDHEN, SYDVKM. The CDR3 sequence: CASSPLRTSEHNEQFF. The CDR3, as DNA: TGTGCCAGCAGCCCACTCCGGACTAGCGAACACAATGAGCAGTTCTTC.

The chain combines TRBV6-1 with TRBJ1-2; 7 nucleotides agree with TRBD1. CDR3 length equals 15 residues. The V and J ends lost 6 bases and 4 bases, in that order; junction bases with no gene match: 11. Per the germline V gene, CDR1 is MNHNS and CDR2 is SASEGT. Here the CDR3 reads CASSGDRAIGYGYTF. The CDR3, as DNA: TGTGCCAGCAGCGGCGACAGGGCGATAGGCTATGGCTACACCTTC.

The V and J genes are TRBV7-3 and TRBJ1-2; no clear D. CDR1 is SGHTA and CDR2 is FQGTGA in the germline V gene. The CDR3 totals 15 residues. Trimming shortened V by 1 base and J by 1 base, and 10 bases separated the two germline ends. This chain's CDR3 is CASSLRSNFNYGYTF. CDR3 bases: TGTGCCAGCAGCTTAAGGAGTAACTTTAACTATGGCTACACCTTC.

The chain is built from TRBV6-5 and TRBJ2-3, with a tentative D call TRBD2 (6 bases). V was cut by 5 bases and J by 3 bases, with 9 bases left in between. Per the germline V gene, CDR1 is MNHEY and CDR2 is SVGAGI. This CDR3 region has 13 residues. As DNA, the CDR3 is TGTGCCAGCAGTCCTGCGGGGACAGATACGCAGTATTTT. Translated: CASSPAGTDTQYF.

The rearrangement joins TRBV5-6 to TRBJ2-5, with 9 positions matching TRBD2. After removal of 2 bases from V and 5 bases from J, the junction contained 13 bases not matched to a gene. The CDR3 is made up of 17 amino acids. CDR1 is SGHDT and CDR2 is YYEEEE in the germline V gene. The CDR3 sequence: CASSFGAGGPGSETQYF. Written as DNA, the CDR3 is TGTGCCAGCAGCTTTGGGGCGGGGGGGCCGGGTTCGGAGACCCAGTACTTC.

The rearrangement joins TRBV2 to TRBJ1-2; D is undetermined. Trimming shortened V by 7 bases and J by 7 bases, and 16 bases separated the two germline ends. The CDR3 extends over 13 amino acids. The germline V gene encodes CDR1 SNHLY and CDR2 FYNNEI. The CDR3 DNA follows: TGTGCCAGCACCGTAGGATTTCGGAGTGGCTACACCTTC. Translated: CASTVGFRSGYTF.

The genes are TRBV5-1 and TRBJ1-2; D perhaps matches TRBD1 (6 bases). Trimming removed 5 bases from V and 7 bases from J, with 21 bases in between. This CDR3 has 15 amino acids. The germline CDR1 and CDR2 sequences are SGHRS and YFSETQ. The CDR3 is CASRGDEGGQRGYTF. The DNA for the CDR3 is TGCGCCAGCAGGGGAGATGAGGGGGGGCAACGTGGCTACACCTTC.

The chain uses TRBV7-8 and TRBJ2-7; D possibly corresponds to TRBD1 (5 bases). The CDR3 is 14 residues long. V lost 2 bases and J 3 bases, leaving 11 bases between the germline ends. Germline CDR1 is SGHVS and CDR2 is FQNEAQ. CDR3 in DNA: TGTGCCAGCAGCTTACGGCAGGGCGGCTACGAGCAGTACTTC. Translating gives CASSLRQGGYEQYF.

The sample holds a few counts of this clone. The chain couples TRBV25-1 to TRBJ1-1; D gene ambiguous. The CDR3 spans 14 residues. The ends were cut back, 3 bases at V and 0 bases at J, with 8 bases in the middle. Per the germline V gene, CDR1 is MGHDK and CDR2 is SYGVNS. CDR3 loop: CASSDYRMNTEAFF. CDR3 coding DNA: TGTGCCAGCAGTGACTACAGAATGAACACTGAAGCTTTCTTT. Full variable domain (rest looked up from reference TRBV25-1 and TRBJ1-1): EADIYQTPRYLVIGTGKKITLECSQTMGHDKMYWYQQDPGMELHLIHYSYGVNSTEKGDLSSESTVSRIRTEHFPLTLESARPSHTSQYLCASSDYRMNTEAFFGQGTRLTVV.

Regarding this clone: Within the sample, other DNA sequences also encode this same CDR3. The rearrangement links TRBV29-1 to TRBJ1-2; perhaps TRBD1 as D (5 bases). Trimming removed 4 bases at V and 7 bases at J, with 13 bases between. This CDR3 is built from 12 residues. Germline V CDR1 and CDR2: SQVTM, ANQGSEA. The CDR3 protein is CSVVLGEGGYTF. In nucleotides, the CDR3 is TGCAGCGTTGTCTTGGGGGAGGGTGGCTACACCTTC.

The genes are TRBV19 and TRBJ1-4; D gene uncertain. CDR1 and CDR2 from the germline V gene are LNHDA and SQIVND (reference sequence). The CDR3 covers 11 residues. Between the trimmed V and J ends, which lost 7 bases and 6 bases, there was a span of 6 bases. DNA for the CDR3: TGTGCCAGTACCTCCGATGAAAAACTGTTTTTT. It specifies CASTSDEKLFF. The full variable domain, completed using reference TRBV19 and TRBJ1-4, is DGGITQSPKYLFRKEGQNVTLSCEQNLNHDAMYWYRQDPGQGLRLIYYSQIVNDFQKGDIAEGYSVSREKKESFPLTVTSAQKNPTAFYLCASTSDEKLFFGSGTQLSVL.

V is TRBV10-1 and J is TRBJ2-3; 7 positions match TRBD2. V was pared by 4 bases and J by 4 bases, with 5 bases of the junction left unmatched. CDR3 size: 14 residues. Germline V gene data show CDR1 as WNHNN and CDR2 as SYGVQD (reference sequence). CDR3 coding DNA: TGCGCCAGCAGTGGGGGGACTACGGCAGATACGCAGTATTTT. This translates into CASSGGTTADTQYF.

This chain's CDR3 is CASSRQLNTEAFF. CDR3 coding DNA: TGTGCCAGCAGCCGACAGCTGAACACTGAAGCTTTCTTT. The chain is built from TRBV7-2 and TRBJ1-1; D perhaps matches TRBD1 (5 bases). This CDR3 is 13 amino acids long. Trimming removed 5 bases at V and 0 bases at J, with 7 bases between. CDR1 and CDR2 from the germline V gene are SGHTA and FQGNSA.

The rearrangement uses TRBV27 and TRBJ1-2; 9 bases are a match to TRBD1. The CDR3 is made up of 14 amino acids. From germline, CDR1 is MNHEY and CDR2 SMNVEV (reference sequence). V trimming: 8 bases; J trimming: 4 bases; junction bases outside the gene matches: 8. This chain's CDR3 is CASSVQGAGYGYTF. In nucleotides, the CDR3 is TGTGCCAGCTCTGTACAGGGGGCCGGCTATGGCTACACCTTC.